A selection of T cell receptor beta chains follows, all from one sample in a study of blood T cell repertoires in COVID-19. Measured with immunoSEQ multiplex PCR; TCRdb has only the in-frame clones, and not every one. The sample records nearly 250,000 clones, about 80% being singletons. Sequencing was done on a sample of peripheral blood. The source of these receptors is a woman older than 75 with acute or convalescent COVID-19. Each CDR3 is given with its conserved first and last residue. The order of the fields is CDR3 protein, CDR3 DNA, clone size, J gene, D gene, V gene. D genes are given only for firm matches. Clone size is shown for a subset of rows, as once, few, many or a class of expanded clone.

CATVFGEQFF TGTGCCACCGTCTTCGGTGAGCAGTTCTTC - TRBJ2-1 - TRBV21-1
CASSPHIGTGGYGYTF TGTGCCAGCAGCCCACACATTGGGACAGGGGGCTATGGCTACACCTTC - TRBJ1-2 TRBD1 TRBV9
CASRRPGFNEKLFF TGTGCCAGCAGGCGGCCGGGTTTTAATGAAAAACTGTTTTTT - TRBJ1-4 - TRBV4-2
CASSLPRGWLNTEAFF TGTGCCAGCAGCCTGCCTAGGGGGTGGCTGAATACTGAAGCTTTCTTT - TRBJ1-1 - TRBV7-2
CASRGTGRQDTQYF TGTGCCAGCAGAGGAACAGGGCGACAAGATACGCAGTATTTT - TRBJ2-3 - TRBV6-6
CASSKDGTSNNEQFF TGTGCCAGCAGCAAAGACGGGACTAGTAACAATGAGCAGTTCTTC - TRBJ2-1 - TRBV21-1
CASTKGANTGELFF TGTGCCAGCACGAAGGGGGCGAACACCGGGGAGCTGTTTTTT - TRBJ2-2 - TRBV9
CASSQTGTGNYGYTF TGCGCCAGCAGCCAAACCGGGACAGGAAACTATGGCTACACCTTC - TRBJ1-2 TRBD1 TRBV5-1
CASSPPIRQGTLLSYEQYF TGTGCCAGCAGCCCTCCCATCCGACAGGGGACACTCCTCTCCTACGAGCAGTACTTC - TRBJ2-7 TRBD1 TRBV5-6
CASSRTGPTEAFF TGTGCCAGCAGCCGGACAGGACCGACTGAAGCTTTCTTT - TRBJ1-1 TRBD1 TRBV7-9
CASRLGLAESSYNEQFF TGTGCCAGCAGATTGGGACTAGCGGAGAGCTCCTACAATGAGCAGTTCTTC - TRBJ2-1 TRBD2 TRBV5-4
CAWSVGDRVEYF TGTGCCTGGAGTGTGGGAGACAGGGTGGAGTACTTC - TRBJ2-7 TRBD1 TRBV30
CASSRPGGDQPQHF TGTGCCAGCAGCCGCCCGGGGGGTGATCAGCCCCAGCATTTT - TRBJ1-5 - TRBV6-2/TRBV6-3
CASSPRPVTDSSTDTQYF TGTGCCAGCTCACCTAGGCCGGTTACGGACAGCAGCACAGATACGCAGTATTTT - TRBJ2-3 - TRBV18
CASSQGGQGKRDTQYF TGTGCCAGCAGTCAAGGGGGACAGGGTAAACGAGATACGCAGTATTTT - TRBJ2-3 TRBD1 TRBV2
CASSFRTSGGATGELFF TGTGCCAGCAGCTTCCGGACTAGCGGGGGGGCCACCGGGGAGCTGTTTTTT - TRBJ2-2 TRBD2 TRBV5-5
CASSINRYSNQPQHF TGTGCCAGTAGTATCAACCGCTATAGCAATCAGCCCCAGCATTTT few TRBJ1-5 - TRBV19
CASSLDAGHNEQFF TGTGCCAGCAGCTTAGATGCGGGGCACAATGAGCAGTTCTTC - TRBJ2-1 - TRBV7-3
CASSTRFDRVNYGYTF TGTGCCAGTAGTACCCGGTTCGACAGGGTCAACTATGGCTACACCTTC - TRBJ1-2 TRBD1 TRBV19
CASSFDRGTDTQYF TGTGCCAGCAGTTTCGACAGGGGGACAGATACGCAGTATTTT once TRBJ2-3 TRBD1 TRBV6-5
CASSLLAGSRSGEQYF TGCGCCAGCAGCTTATTAGCGGGCAGCCGGTCGGGGGAGCAGTACTTC - TRBJ2-7 TRBD2 TRBV5-1
CASSQECTRAGGEKQETQYF TGTGCCAGCAGCCAAGAATGTACCAGGGCGGGGGGAGAGAAGCAAGAGACCCAGTACTTC - TRBJ2-5 TRBD2 TRBV3-1/TRBV3-2
CASNKDRGAFSGNTIYF TGTGCCAGCAACAAAGACAGGGGCGCCTTCTCTGGAAACACCATATATTTT - TRBJ1-3 TRBD1 TRBV28
CASSLTGFRYEQYF TGTGCCAGCAGCTTGACCGGGTTCCGATACGAGCAGTACTTC - TRBJ2-7 - TRBV5-6
CSVVGKTGDEMGNTEAFF TGCAGCGTTGTGGGGAAGACAGGGGACGAAATGGGTAATACTGAAGCTTTCTTT few TRBJ1-1 TRBD1 TRBV29-1
CASSPTQRGDSTEAFF TGCGCCAGCAGCCCTACACAAAGGGGCGACAGCACTGAAGCTTTCTTT - TRBJ1-1 - TRBV5-1
CASSGVKLAGGSYEQYF TGTGCCAGCAGTGGGGTGAAACTAGCGGGGGGATCCTACGAGCAGTACTTC - TRBJ2-7 TRBD2 TRBV6-4
CASSKPAGGGQDSDTQYF TGTGCCAGCAGCAAACCAGCGGGGGGCGGCCAGGATTCAGATACGCAGTATTTT - TRBJ2-3 TRBD2 TRBV7-3
CASSFLAGAVAGELFF TGCGCCAGCAGCTTCCTAGCGGGAGCGGTCGCCGGGGAGCTGTTTTTT - TRBJ2-2 TRBD2 TRBV5-1
CASSPRPPSGANVLTF TGTGCCAGCAGCCCCAGGCCCCCCTCTGGGGCCAACGTCCTGACTTTC - TRBJ2-6 - TRBV4-2
CASSLAGGNAGANVLTF TGTGCCAGCAGCTTAGCCGGGGGAAATGCTGGGGCCAACGTCCTGACTTTC once TRBJ2-6 - TRBV11-2
CASSLAGVGSYEQYF TGTGCCAGCAGCTTAGCGGGAGTAGGCTCCTACGAGCAGTACTTC - TRBJ2-7 - TRBV7-2